This TCR beta chain was identified during a study of T-cell memory formation after mild COVID-19. The CDR3 extends over 14 amino acids. V shed 1 base and J shed 5 bases, with 12 bases lying between them. Germline-derived CDR1 and CDR2 are MGHRA and YSYEKL. TCRdb called the 5' RACE reads again in MiXCR, with one record for every CDR3 protein. Of 70,000 to 95,000 distinct CDR3 sequences detected, around 13% appear once; the ten largest clones hold less than 45%. The table lists this clonotype with a few counts. The origin of this receptor is a young man who had mild COVID-19 (a few samples of this study predate the infection). Cell type and time point are not known. This chain links TRBV4-1 with TRBJ2-7; the D gene could be TRBD1 or TRBD2 (5 bases each). Source material: PBMCs or a T cell subset sorted from them (not recorded which). The CDR3 nucleotides are TGCGCCAGCAGCCAAGTGGGGGTGCCCCACGAGCAGTACTTC. It encodes CASSQVGVPHEQYF.